These T cell receptor beta chains were read from a single sample in a study of shared clonotypes between healthy human individuals. Here immunoSEQ multiplex PCR was the method, and the copy in TCRdb shows in-frame clones only, minus some. The sample has about 550,000 clones, roughly 96% seen once. Sequencing used naive CD8+ T cells sorted from blood. The receptors were sampled from a woman aged 30 to 39 in good health. Both conserved end residues are part of each CDR3. The order of the fields is clone size, D gene, V gene, J gene, CDR3 protein, CDR3 DNA. D genes are given only for firm matches. Clone size appears in some rows only: once, few, many, or a class for an expanded clone.

abundance: NA; d_gene: NA; v_gene: TRBV28; j_gene: TRBJ2-1; CDR3aa: CASSLGVGNEQFF; CDR3nt: TGTGCCAGCAGTTTGGGGGTTGGCAATGAGCAGTTCTTC
abundance: NA; d_gene: NA; v_gene: TRBV28; j_gene: TRBJ2-7; CDR3aa: CASSFRPSEGEQYF; CDR3nt: TGTGCCAGCAGTTTTCGGCCCTCGGAGGGCGAGCAGTACTTC
abundance: NA; d_gene: NA; v_gene: TRBV27; j_gene: TRBJ1-2; CDR3aa: CASSLTAGDPYGYTF; CDR3nt: TGTGCCAGCAGTTTAACGGCAGGGGATCCCTATGGCTACACCTTC
abundance: NA; d_gene: NA; v_gene: TRBV2; j_gene: TRBJ2-1; CDR3aa: CASSEGDEQFF; CDR3nt: TGTGCCAGCAGTGAAGGCGATGAGCAGTTCTTC
abundance: NA; d_gene: NA; v_gene: TRBV5-4; j_gene: TRBJ1-1; CDR3aa: CASSFREVYSVYTEAFF; CDR3nt: TGTGCCAGCAGCTTCCGCGAAGTATACAGTGTATACACTGAAGCTTTCTTT
abundance: NA; d_gene: TRBD2; v_gene: TRBV27; j_gene: TRBJ2-5; CDR3aa: CASSPAGGGTTQYF; CDR3nt: TGTGCCAGCAGTCCGGCCGGGGGGGGTACGACCCAGTACTTC
abundance: NA; d_gene: NA; v_gene: TRBV13; j_gene: TRBJ2-3; CDR3aa: CASSLVGGGTDTQYF; CDR3nt: TGTGCCAGCAGCTTAGTAGGAGGTGGCACAGATACGCAGTATTTT
abundance: NA; d_gene: TRBD2; v_gene: TRBV29-1; j_gene: TRBJ2-7; CDR3aa: CSAGLAGDPREQYF; CDR3nt: TGCAGCGCGGGACTAGCGGGAGACCCTCGCGAGCAGTACTTC
abundance: once; d_gene: TRBD1; v_gene: TRBV18; j_gene: TRBJ1-5; CDR3aa: CASSPTPTGGDQPQHF; CDR3nt: TGTGCCAGCTCACCGACTCCTACAGGGGGCGATCAGCCCCAGCATTTT
abundance: NA; d_gene: TRBD1; v_gene: TRBV28; j_gene: TRBJ1-5; CDR3aa: CASSYPVGRQGPGRTQHF; CDR3nt: TGTGCCAGCAGTTACCCCGTGGGACGACAGGGCCCTGGGAGAACCCAGCATTTT
abundance: NA; d_gene: NA; v_gene: TRBV11-2; j_gene: TRBJ2-7; CDR3aa: CASSFDADPQYEQYF; CDR3nt: TGTGCCAGCAGCTTTGACGCGGACCCCCAATACGAGCAGTACTTC
abundance: NA; d_gene: NA; v_gene: TRBV2; j_gene: TRBJ2-2; CDR3aa: CASSDRNAGELFF; CDR3nt: TGTGCCAGCAGTGACAGGAACGCCGGGGAGCTGTTTTTT
abundance: NA; d_gene: NA; v_gene: TRBV9; j_gene: TRBJ1-2; CDR3aa: CASSVVRTMDQDYGYTF; CDR3nt: TGTGCCAGCAGCGTAGTAAGGACGATGGACCAAGACTATGGCTACACCTTC
abundance: NA; d_gene: TRBD1; v_gene: TRBV13; j_gene: TRBJ1-1; CDR3aa: CASSLLDRVNTEAFF; CDR3nt: TGTGCCAGCAGCTTGCTCGACAGGGTGAACACTGAAGCTTTCTTT
abundance: NA; d_gene: NA; v_gene: TRBV5-8; j_gene: TRBJ1-2; CDR3aa: CASSHRTAPYGYTF; CDR3nt: TGTGCCAGCAGCCACAGGACAGCGCCCTATGGCTACACCTTC
abundance: NA; d_gene: NA; v_gene: TRBV6-5; j_gene: TRBJ2-5; CDR3aa: CASSDPVQETQYF; CDR3nt: TGTGCCAGCAGTGACCCAGTCCAAGAGACCCAGTACTTC
abundance: NA; d_gene: TRBD2; v_gene: TRBV2; j_gene: TRBJ2-7; CDR3aa: CASSEGLAGTPYEQYF; CDR3nt: TGTGCCAGCAGTGAGGGACTAGCGGGAACCCCCTACGAGCAGTACTTC
abundance: NA; d_gene: NA; v_gene: TRBV6-1; j_gene: TRBJ2-3; CDR3aa: CASSERALTIYTQYF; CDR3nt: TGTGCCAGCAGTGAACGGGCCCTGACTATTTATACGCAGTATTTT
abundance: NA; d_gene: NA; v_gene: TRBV28; j_gene: TRBJ1-4; CDR3aa: CASSLGVGALEKLFF; CDR3nt: TGTGCCAGCAGTTTAGGGGTGGGGGCGCTTGAAAAACTGTTTTTT
abundance: NA; d_gene: NA; v_gene: TRBV10-3; j_gene: TRBJ2-3; CDR3aa: CAIGPGDSTDTQYF; CDR3nt: TGTGCCATCGGACCGGGGGACAGCACAGATACGCAGTATTTT
abundance: NA; d_gene: NA; v_gene: TRBV11-1; j_gene: TRBJ2-7; CDR3aa: CASSFNQGSYEQYF; CDR3nt: TGTGCCAGCAGCTTTAACCAGGGTTCCTACGAGCAGTACTTC
abundance: NA; d_gene: NA; v_gene: TRBV27; j_gene: TRBJ2-1; CDR3aa: CASSWVNSYNEQFF; CDR3nt: TGTGCCAGCAGTTGGGTAAACTCCTACAATGAGCAGTTCTTC
abundance: NA; d_gene: NA; v_gene: TRBV6-5; j_gene: TRBJ2-2; CDR3aa: CASSYTGTGELFF; CDR3nt: TGTGCCAGCAGTTACACAGGGACCGGGGAGCTGTTTTTT
abundance: NA; d_gene: NA; v_gene: TRBV14; j_gene: TRBJ2-5; CDR3aa: CASSQEQGRETQYF; CDR3nt: TGTGCCAGCAGCCAAGAGCAGGGGCGGGAGACCCAGTACTTC
abundance: NA; d_gene: NA; v_gene: TRBV27; j_gene: TRBJ2-2; CDR3aa: CATLNTGELFF; CDR3nt: TGTGCCACCCTGAACACCGGGGAGCTGTTTTTT
abundance: NA; d_gene: NA; v_gene: TRBV7-9; j_gene: TRBJ2-5; CDR3aa: CASSSSAEETQYF; CDR3nt: TGTGCCAGCAGTAGTAGCGCCGAAGAGACCCAGTACTTC
abundance: once; d_gene: NA; v_gene: TRBV4-1; j_gene: TRBJ2-1; CDR3aa: CASSQERINEQFF; CDR3nt: TGCGCCAGCAGCCAAGAACGGATTAATGAGCAGTTCTTC
abundance: NA; d_gene: NA; v_gene: TRBV5-4; j_gene: TRBJ2-1; CDR3aa: CASSAETNNEQFF; CDR3nt: TGTGCCAGCAGCGCCGAAACTAACAATGAGCAGTTCTTC
abundance: NA; d_gene: NA; v_gene: TRBV29-1; j_gene: TRBJ2-1; CDR3aa: CSAESYNEQFF; CDR3nt: TGCAGCGCCGAGAGCTACAATGAGCAGTTCTTC
abundance: NA; d_gene: NA; v_gene: TRBV9; j_gene: TRBJ1-1; CDR3aa: CASSDGSQKNTEAFF; CDR3nt: TGTGCCAGCAGCGATGGCAGCCAGAAGAACACTGAAGCTTTCTTT
abundance: NA; d_gene: NA; v_gene: TRBV9; j_gene: TRBJ2-3; CDR3aa: CASSPGGITDTQYF; CDR3nt: TGTGCCAGCAGCCCAGGCGGAATCACAGATACGCAGTATTTT